Below are 21 T cell receptor beta chains sequenced from a single sample in a study of regulatory T cells in long-lasting Graves disease. The time point was: persistent/refractory GD, antithyroid drugs over 5 years with positive TRAb. Extracted PBMC RNA gave rise to the TCR library. Construction of the TCR beta libraries employed iRepertoire HTBI primers in conjunction with Arm-PCR of CDR3 regions. MiXCR, run by TCRdb on the multiplex PCR reads, gives a single entry per CDR3 protein. The sample has about 470,000 distinct CDR3 sequences, roughly 21% seen once. Sequenced here: peripheral blood mononuclear cells (PBMCs), sampled when the disease was refractory, from a patient treated with antithyroid drugs. The receptors shown here come from a female donor with Graves disease.

This clonotype was observed a few times. The chain has TRBV30 and TRBJ1-1, with D possibly being TRBD1 (5 bases). The CDR3 runs to 15 residues. CDR1 and CDR2 from the germline V gene are GTSNPN and SVGIG (reference sequence). V was shortened by 4 bases and J by 0 bases, with 15 bases between the two germline ends. CDR3 nucleotides: TGTGCCTGGAAGCCCCCGGACAACATGAACACTGAAGCTTTCTTT. This sequence encodes CAWKPPDNMNTEAFF. The complete variable domain, with remaining parts taken from reference TRBV30 and TRBJ1-1, reads SQTIHQWPATLVQPVGSPLSLECTVEGTSNPNLYWYRQAAGRGLQLLFYSVGIGQISSEVPQNLSASRPQDRQFILSSKKLLLSDSGFYLCAWKPPDNMNTEAFFGQGTRLTVV.

This clonotype turned up a few times. The genes are TRBV7-6 and TRBJ2-7; TRBD2 matches at 8 bases. Germline CDR1 and CDR2: SGHVS and FNYEAQ. CDR3 size: 17 residues. J lost 4 bases, V lost 6 bases, and 17 bases had no gene match. CDR3 loop: CASRPAAGGPDAYEQYF. The CDR3 coding sequence is TGTGCCAGCAGACCCGCTGCGGGGGGCCCGGACGCATACGAGCAGTACTTC.

The chain is built from TRBV4-1 and TRBJ2-7; D tentatively reads TRBD1 or TRBD2 (5 bases each). Germline CDR1 MGHRA, CDR2 YSYEKL. V was clipped by 4 bases and J by 3 bases, with 19 bases between them. The length of the CDR3 is 16 residues. As DNA, the CDR3 is TGCGCCAGCAGCCTCTTCCTAGTGGGGGATAACTACGAGCAGTACTTC. Encoded protein: CASSLFLVGDNYEQYF.

This clonotype occurred a few times. An end of the junction differs from the germline gene, which may be a read error. The V gene is TRBV6-5, the J gene TRBJ2-5; tentative D call: TRBD1 (5 bases). CDR1 is MNHEY, CDR2 SVGAGI, per germline. The CDR3 length is 15 residues. Here the CDR3 reads CASSHSISPGETQYF. The CDR3 DNA sequence: TGTGCCAGCAGTCACTCGATCAGTCCAGGGGAGACCCAGTACTTC.

This clonotype occurred many times. The rearrangement links TRBV27 to TRBJ2-7; D is unresolved. CDR1 and CDR2 (germline): MNHEY, SMNVEV (reference sequence). Trimming shortened V by 5 bases and J by 5 bases, and 13 bases separated the two germline ends. The CDR3 totals 13 residues. CDR3 in amino acids: CASSGTALDEQYF. Written as DNA, the CDR3 is TGTGCCAGCAGTGGCACCGCATTAGACGAGCAGTACTTC.

The chain employs TRBV12-3 or TRBV12-4 and TRBJ2-3, with D possibly TRBD1 on 5 matching bases. V lost 5 bases and J 0 bases, leaving 9 bases between the germline ends. The CDR3 consists of 14 residues. Written as DNA, the CDR3 is TGTGCCAGCAGTAGGACAACTAGCACAGATACGCAGTATTTT. This gives the protein CASSRTTSTDTQYF.

This chain links TRBV6-5 with TRBJ2-1, with TRBD2 matching over 14 bases. J lost 8 bases, V lost 4 bases, and 1 base had no gene match. The CDR3 is made up of 14 amino acids. CDR1 and CDR2 (germline): MNHEY, SVGAGI. The CDR3 DNA follows: TGTGCCAGCAGTTGGACTAGCGGGAGGCATGAGCAGTTCTTC. This translates into CASSWTSGRHEQFF.

This chain connects TRBV2 to TRBJ1-5, with D possibly TRBD1 on 5 matching bases. Between the trimmed V and J ends, which lost 3 bases and 7 bases, there was a span of 16 bases. The CDR3 is made up of 15 amino acids. Germline V CDR1 and CDR2: SNHLY, FYNNEI. Here the CDR3 DNA reads TGTGCCAGCAGTGAGGAGGGAGGGGCCTGGCAGCCCCAGCATTTT. Protein sequence: CASSEEGGAWQPQHF.

This clonotype was picked up many times. The chain links TRBV27 to TRBJ2-7, with D possibly called TRBD1 or TRBD2 (5 bases each). CDR1 is MNHEY, CDR2 SMNVEV, per germline (reference sequence). This CDR3 has 14 residues. Between the trimmed V and J ends, which lost 5 bases and 0 bases, there was a span of 11 bases. CDR3 loop: CASSLGVDSYEQYF. The CDR3 DNA reads as TGTGCCAGCAGTCTGGGGGTCGACTCCTACGAGCAGTACTTC.

This clonotype has a count of ten or more. This sequence joins TRBV13 and TRBJ1-1; TRBD1 matches 8 bases. Germline V CDR1 and CDR2: PRHDT, FYEKMQ (reference sequence). CDR3 length: 13 amino acids. V gave up 5 bases and J gave up 5 bases; unmatched junction bases: 4. The CDR3 nucleotides are TGTGCCAGCAGCCGGACAGGGCGAACTGAAGCTTTCTTT. This sequence encodes CASSRTGRTEAFF.

The V and J genes are TRBV12-5 and TRBJ1-1; D call uncertain. The V end lost 6 bases, the J end lost 4 bases, and 12 bases lay between the germline ends. This CDR3 comprises 13 residues. Germline V gene lookup returns CDR1 LGHNT and CDR2 FRNRAP. As DNA, the CDR3 is TGTGCTAGTGGCCCCGGTGGGCGCACTGAAGCTTTCTTT. Protein sequence: CASGPGGRTEAFF.

A word on this clonotype: One base away lies a much larger clone, so this may be a sequencing read error. The conserved phenylalanine or tryptophan is not found at the CDR3 terminus, so this likely reflects a read error. The chain carries TRBV6-1 and TRBJ1-2; D may be TRBD1 (5 bases). Germline-derived CDR1 and CDR2 are MNHNS and SASEGT. The V and J ends lost 10 bases and 0 bases respectively, with 12 bases between them. There are 13 residues in the CDR3. The CDR3 here is CATGHRTNYGYTL. For the CDR3, the DNA is TGTGCCACCGGACACCGAACTAACTATGGCTACACCCTC.

This clonotype was observed many times. The chain links TRBV20-1 to TRBJ2-5, with D perhaps matching TRBD1 (6 bases). This CDR3 has 13 residues. Trimming removed 2 bases at V and 2 bases at J, with 9 bases between. Germline CDR1 DFQATT, CDR2 SNEGSKA (reference sequence). The CDR3 is CSARQGQQETQYF. DNA of the CDR3: TGCAGTGCTAGACAAGGACAGCAAGAGACCCAGTACTTC.

V is TRBV7-9 and J is TRBJ2-2; possible D gene TRBD1, 6 bases. With 5 bases removed from V and 0 bases from J, the gap between germline ends came to 19 bases. This CDR3 comprises 18 residues. CDR1 and CDR2 from the germline V gene are SEHNR and FQNEAQ (reference sequence). In nucleotides, the CDR3 is TGTGCCAGCAGCCTAGGACAGCATATACCTTCGAACACCGGGGAGCTGTTTTTT. Translated: CASSLGQHIPSNTGELFF.

This clonotype came up a few times. The CDR3 DNA is TGTGCCAGCAGCTTAAACACAGGAACCGGGGAGCTGTTTTTT. Translated: CASSLNTGTGELFF. This chain uses TRBV7-9 with TRBJ2-2; D may be TRBD1 (5 bases). CDR1 and CDR2 (germline): SEHNR, FQNEAQ (reference sequence). There are 14 residues in the CDR3. The V gene lost 2 bases and the J gene lost 5 bases, with 9 bases spanning the gap.

This clonotype was seen at least ten times. The genes are TRBV6-1 and TRBJ2-7; TRBD1 aligns across 7 bases. This CDR3 is built from 15 residues. Unmatched junction bases numbered 8, after V lost 5 bases and J lost 1 base. Germline lookup yields CDR1 MNHNS and CDR2 SASEGT. CDR3: CASSHEPGQSYEQYF. The CDR3 coding sequence is TGTGCCAGCAGTCATGAACCGGGACAGTCCTACGAGCAGTACTTC.

This chain links TRBV9 with TRBJ2-7; D gene uncertain. The germline V gene has CDR1 SGDLS and CDR2 YYNGEE. V lost 0 bases and J 8 bases, leaving 12 bases between the germline ends. The length of the CDR3 is 13 residues. This CDR3 reads CASSVDAEMKQYF. CDR3 sequence (DNA): TGTGCCAGCAGCGTAGACGCAGAAATGAAGCAGTACTTC.

In its sample, this clonotype was seen many times. CDR3 coding DNA: TGTGCCACCAGTGGCGGGGGGTATCAGCCCCAGCATTTT. Residues: CATSGGGYQPQHF. The chain recombines TRBV24-1 with TRBJ1-5, with D possibly being TRBD1 (5 bases). The CDR3 has 13 amino acids. Germline V lookup: CDR1 KGHDR, CDR2 SFDVKD. The germline V and J ends were trimmed by 5 bases and 5 bases, with 9 bases remaining between them.

This chain uses TRBV24-1 with TRBJ2-7; 10 bases fit TRBD1. Germline V CDR1 and CDR2: KGHDR, SFDVKD. J lost 2 bases, V lost 2 bases, and 2 bases had no gene match. The CDR3 sequence is 15 residues long. CDR3 residues: CATSDSGTGAYEQYF. The CDR3 nucleotides read TGTGCCACCAGTGATTCCGGGACAGGGGCCTACGAGCAGTACTTC.

This clonotype was picked up many times. The chain is built from TRBV7-2 and TRBJ2-7, with D possibly being TRBD2 (6 bases). The CDR3 runs to 14 residues. The germline V and J ends were trimmed by 5 bases and 4 bases, with 15 bases remaining between them. Germline V gene lookup returns CDR1 SGHTA and CDR2 FQGNSA. CDR3 residues: CASSPGTQFYEQYF. CDR3 in DNA: TGTGCCAGCAGCCCCGGGACTCAATTTTACGAGCAGTACTTC.

This clonotype showed up just a few times. The J gene is TRBJ1-2, the V gene TRBV18; possible D gene TRBD1, 6 bases. Looked up from germline, CDR1 is KGHSH and CDR2 is LQKENI. V was cut by 3 bases and J by 7 bases, with 15 bases left in between. CDR3 size: 14 residues. The CDR3 nucleotides are TGTGCCAGCTCACCTCCAGGGGATCGTCTTGGCTACACCTTC. It specifies CASSPPGDRLGYTF.